The 6 T cell receptor beta chains given below trace back to one sample, sequenced in a study of cytomegalovirus exposure and HLA in healthy donors (dated by TCRdb to about 2017). The library came from the immunoSEQ multiplex PCR assay. For the multiplex PCR, a mixture combining 60 forward primers for TCR Vbeta segments and 13 reverse primers for TCR Jbeta segments was used. Held by TCRdb, this immuneACCESS table contains in-frame sequences only and omits some clones. Under half of the omission traces to an unresolved V gene where checked; the cause of the rest is unknown. The sample data list about 94,000 clones, and around three fifths of these were observed just once. Roughly 3.9% of the sample comes from the top ten. The sample consisted of PBMCs. Receptor source: a young man in good health and CMV-seronegative.

This chain links TRBV27 with TRBJ2-5; 9 bases are a match to TRBD1. CDR1 and CDR2 from the germline V gene are MNHEY and SMNVEV (reference sequence). V dropped 6 bases and J dropped 3; count of bases not matched to a gene: 11. The CDR3 runs to 16 residues. The CDR3 nucleotides are TGTGCCAGCAGCGTCGGGACAGGGATTTCCGAAGAGACCCAGTACTTC. This translates into CASSVGTGISEETQYF.

This clone was detected a few times. This chain uses TRBV7-9 with TRBJ1-5; 8 positions match TRBD1. Germline CDR1 reads SEHNR; CDR2 reads FQNEAQ (reference sequence). The CDR3 loop spans 14 amino acids. After removal of 4 bases from V and 2 bases from J, the junction contained 1 base not matched to a gene. This chain's CDR3 is CASSSTGGNQPQHF. Here the CDR3 DNA reads TGTGCCAGCAGCTCGACAGGGGGCAATCAGCCCCAGCATTTT.

The rearrangement joins TRBV9 to TRBJ1-2; TRBD1 aligns across 10 bases. Trimming removed 3 bases from V and 2 bases from J; junction bases left unmatched: 4. The CDR3 has 15 residues. Germline-derived CDR1 and CDR2 are SGDLS and YYNGEE. The CDR3 DNA sequence: TGTGCCAGCAGCGCCCAGACAGGGGGCAACTATGGCTACACCTTC. Amino acids: CASSAQTGGNYGYTF.

This clone was seen just once. The rearrangement links TRBV30 to TRBJ1-2; 7 nucleotides line up with TRBD1. V dropped 2 bases and J dropped 8; count of bases not matched to a gene: 14. The CDR3 covers 15 residues. Germline-derived CDR1 and CDR2 are GTSNPN and SVGIG (reference sequence). In DNA form, the CDR3 reads TGTGCCTGGAGTCTCTTCGGCAGGGGGATGGGCGGCTACACCTTC. It encodes CAWSLFGRGMGGYTF.

The gene calls are TRBV11-3 and TRBJ2-5, with TRBD2 as a possible D gene (5 bases). V was pared by 5 bases and J by 5 bases, with 9 bases between. Germline V gene lookup returns CDR1 SGHNT and CDR2 YENEEA. The CDR3 contains 12 residues. The CDR3 loop reads CASSEGLETQYF. CDR3 in DNA: TGTGCCAGCAGCGAGGGTCTGGAGACCCAGTACTTC.

This clone was detected a few times. The chain joins TRBV28 to TRBJ2-7, with D perhaps matching TRBD2 (6 bases). The CDR3 covers 15 residues. The V and J ends lost 10 bases and 7 bases respectively, with 26 bases between them. The V gene's germline CDR1 is MDHEN and CDR2 SYDVKM. CDR3 sequence (DNA): TGTGCCACTTCCCCATCACGGCCGGGAGCTGGAGAGCAGTACTTC. It translates to CATSPSRPGAGEQYF.